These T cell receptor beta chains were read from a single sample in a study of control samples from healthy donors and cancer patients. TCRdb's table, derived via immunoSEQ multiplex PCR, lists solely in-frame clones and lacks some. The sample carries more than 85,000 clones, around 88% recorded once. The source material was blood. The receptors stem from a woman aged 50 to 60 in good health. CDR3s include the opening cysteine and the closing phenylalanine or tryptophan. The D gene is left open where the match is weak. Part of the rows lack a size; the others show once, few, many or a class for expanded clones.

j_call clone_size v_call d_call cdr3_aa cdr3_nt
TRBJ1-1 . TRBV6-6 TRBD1 CASSYSGQTEAFF TGTGCCAGCAGTTATTCGGGACAGACTGAAGCTTTCTTT
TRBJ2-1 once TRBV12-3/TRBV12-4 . CASSSTNEQFF TGTGCCAGCAGTTCAACAAATGAGCAGTTCTTC
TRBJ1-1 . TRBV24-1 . CATSDRGRKAFF TGTGCCACCAGTGACCGCGGGAGAAAAGCTTTCTTT
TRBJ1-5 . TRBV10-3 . CAIGARTDQPQHF TGTGCCATCGGTGCACGGACCGATCAGCCCCAGCATTTT
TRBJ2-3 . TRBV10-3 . CATGRADTQYF TGTGCCACTGGACGGGCAGATACGCAGTATTTT
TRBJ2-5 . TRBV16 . CASSQNRELFLSETQYF TGTGCCAGCAGCCAAAACAGAGAACTGTTCCTGTCGGAGACCCAGTACTTC
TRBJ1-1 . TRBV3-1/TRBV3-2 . CASSQQWNTEAFF TGTGCCAGCAGCCAACAGTGGAACACTGAAGCTTTCTTT
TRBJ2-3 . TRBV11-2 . CASNLGGVGTDTQYF TGTGCCAGCAACCTAGGGGGTGTGGGCACAGATACGCAGTATTTT
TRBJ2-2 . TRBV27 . CASSFIRAGELFF TGTGCCAGCAGTTTTATTAGGGCCGGGGAGCTGTTTTTT
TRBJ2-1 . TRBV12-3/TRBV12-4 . CASSVGPRQAWFF TGTGCCAGCAGTGTCGGTCCTCGACAGGCGTGGTTCTTC
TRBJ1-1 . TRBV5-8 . CASSLTVTNTEAFF TGTGCCAGCAGCTTAACGGTTACGAACACTGAAGCTTTCTTT
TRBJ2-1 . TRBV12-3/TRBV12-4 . CASRSPTRNEQFF TGTGCCAGCAGATCCCCGACGCGAAATGAGCAGTTCTTC
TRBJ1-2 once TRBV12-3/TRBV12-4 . CASSPGQGYTF TGTGCCAGCAGTCCGGGCCAAGGCTACACCTTC
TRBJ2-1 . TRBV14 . CASSQEEGGVTYNEQFF TGTGCCAGCAGCCAAGAGGAGGGCGGGGTTACCTACAATGAGCAGTTCTTC
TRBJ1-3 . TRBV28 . CASSEQGGNTIYF TGTGCCAGCAGCGAGCAGGGGGGAAACACCATATATTTT
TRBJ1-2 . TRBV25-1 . CASRTGFAGGYTF TGTGCCAGCAGAACAGGTTTCGCGGGCGGCTACACCTTC